The clone carrying this T cell receptor beta chain turned up a few times. Antigen specificity is unknown. cDNA carried unique molecular identifiers, and a universal primer site was added by template switching. TCRdb re-derived calls from the 5' RACE reads in MiXCR, one entry per CDR3 protein. Among about 340,000 distinct CDR3 sequences listed, roughly an eighth were seen once. The data are from a study of identical twins. Study-wide results and caveats: Conclusions were based on cross-sectional statistical analysis, without following the same donors. Clonotypes of the beta chain that were abundant in cord blood carried fewer insertions (memory repertoires showed none). Beta out-of-frame twin sharing showed a weaker excess.

These data also formed part of another study, on yellow fever vaccine responses in identical twins.

This receptor was identified in a woman aged 18-29 years in good health. Sequenced input: CD8+ T cells sorted from blood.

The CDR3 reads CASSLGRPGLLKETQYF. DNA of the CDR3: TGTGCCAGCAGCCTCGGGCGGCCAGGTCTCCTAAAAGAGACCCAGTACTTC. The chain couples TRBV7-4 to TRBJ2-5; D ambiguous. The CDR3 has 17 residues. The germline V gene encodes CDR1 SGHVT and CDR2 SQSDAQ. V was clipped by 5 bases and J by 3 bases, with 22 bases between them. Full variable domain (missing parts from reference TRBV7-4 and TRBJ2-5): GAGVSQSPRYKVAKRGRDVALRCDSISGHVTLYWYRQTLGQGSEVLTYSQSDAQRDKSGRPSGRFSAERPERSVSTLKIQRTEQGDSAVYLCASSLGRPGLLKETQYFGPGTRLLVL.